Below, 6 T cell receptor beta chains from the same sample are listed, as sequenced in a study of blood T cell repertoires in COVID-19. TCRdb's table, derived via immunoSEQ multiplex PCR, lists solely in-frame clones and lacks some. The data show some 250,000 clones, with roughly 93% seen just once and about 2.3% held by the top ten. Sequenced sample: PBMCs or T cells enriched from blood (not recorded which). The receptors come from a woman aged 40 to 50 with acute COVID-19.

CDR3 sequence: CASRPTGGLGRDTQYF. In DNA, the CDR3 is TGTGCCAGCAGGCCCACAGGGGGCCTAGGAAGAGATACGCAGTATTTT. The rearrangement joins TRBV27 to TRBJ2-3, with TRBD1 identical over 9 bases. This CDR3 has 16 amino acids. V shed 6 bases and J 5 bases; nucleotides not matched to a gene: 12. Germline loops: CDR1 MNHEY, CDR2 SMNVEV (reference sequence).

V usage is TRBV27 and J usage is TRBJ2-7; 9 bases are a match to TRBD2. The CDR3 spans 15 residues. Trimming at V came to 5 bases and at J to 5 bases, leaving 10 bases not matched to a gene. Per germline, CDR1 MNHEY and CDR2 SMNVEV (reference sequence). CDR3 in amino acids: CASSAPGLAPHEQYF. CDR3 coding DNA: TGTGCCAGCAGTGCCCCGGGACTAGCTCCCCACGAGCAGTACTTC.

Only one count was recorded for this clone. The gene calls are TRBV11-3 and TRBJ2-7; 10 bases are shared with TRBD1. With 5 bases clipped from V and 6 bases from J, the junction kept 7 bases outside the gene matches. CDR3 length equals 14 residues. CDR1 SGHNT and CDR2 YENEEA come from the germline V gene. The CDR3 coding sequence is TGTGCCAGCAGCCCCGGGACAGGGGTTTCCGAGCAGTACTTC. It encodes CASSPGTGVSEQYF.

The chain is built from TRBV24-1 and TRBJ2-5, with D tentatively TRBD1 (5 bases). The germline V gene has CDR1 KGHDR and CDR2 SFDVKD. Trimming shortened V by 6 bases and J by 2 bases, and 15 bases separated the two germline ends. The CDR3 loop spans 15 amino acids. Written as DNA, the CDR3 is TGTGCCACCAGTCCTTCAGGGCCAGGGCAAGAGACCCAGTACTTC. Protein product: CATSPSGPGQETQYF.

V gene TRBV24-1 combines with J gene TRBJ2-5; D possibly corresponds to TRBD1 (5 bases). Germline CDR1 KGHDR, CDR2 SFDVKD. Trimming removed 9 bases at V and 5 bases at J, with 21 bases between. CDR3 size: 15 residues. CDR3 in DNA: TGTGCCACCCCCACCGCCGACAGTTATGGGGAGACCCAGTACTTC. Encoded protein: CATPTADSYGETQYF.

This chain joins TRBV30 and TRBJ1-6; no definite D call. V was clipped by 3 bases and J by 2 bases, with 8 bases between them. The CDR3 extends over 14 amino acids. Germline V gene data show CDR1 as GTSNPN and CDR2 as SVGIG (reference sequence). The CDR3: CAWRGVPYNSPLHF. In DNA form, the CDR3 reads TGTGCCTGGAGGGGAGTCCCCTATAATTCACCCCTCCACTTT.